A selection of T cell receptor beta chains follows, all from one sample in a study of T cell clonotyping in hematopoietic cell transplantation. This table comes from immunoSEQ multiplex PCR, and its TCRdb copy is limited to in-frame clones, with some not included. The data show 29,000 or so clones, about 80% seen once. The sample consisted of peripheral blood mononuclear cells, taken before stem cell transplant. Receptors originate from a woman younger than 45 with chronic myeloid leukemia. Some clones in this sample may be carry-over from other donors' samples. The CDR3 runs from the conserved cysteine through the conserved F or W. D genes are given only for firm matches. Where a row states a size, it is once, few, many or the class of an expanded clone; other rows omit it.

NA,NA,TRBJ1-2,TRBV6-5,TGTGCCAGCAGTTACGGAGACGGCTCCAAGAGGGGCTACACCTTC,CASSYGDGSKRGYTF
NA,TRBD1,TRBJ1-1,TRBV6-1,TGTGCCAGCAGTGAAGCGCCCGCTTGGACAGGGGCGTTGAACACTGAAGCTTTCTTT,CASSEAPAWTGALNTEAFF
NA,NA,TRBJ2-2,TRBV7-2,TGTGCCAGCAGCCGCGAGCTCGGGGAGCTGTTTTTT,CASSRELGELFF
NA,NA,TRBJ2-7,TRBV10-3,TGTGCCATCTCCTACACGGGCTTGCGAGAGCAGTACTTC,CAISYTGLREQYF
NA,TRBD1,TRBJ1-1,TRBV19,TGTGCCATCCTCGACAGGGTGAACACTGAAGCTTTCTTT,CAILDRVNTEAFF
NA,NA,TRBJ1-5,TRBV7-6,TGTGCCAGCAGCGATCCCAATCAGCCCCAGCATTTT,CASSDPNQPQHF
NA,TRBD1,TRBJ2-4,TRBV19,TGTGCCAGTGCGAACAATTTAGACAGGGTGTCAGCCAAAAACATTCAGTACTTC,CASANNLDRVSAKNIQYF
NA,NA,TRBJ1-1,TRBV6-5,TGTGCCAGCAGCGCGGATAGTCTGAACACTGAAGCTTTCTTT,CASSADSLNTEAFF
NA,NA,TRBJ1-1,TRBV5-4,TGTGCCAGCAGCCACGGGGGGGCGAACACTGAAGCTTTCTTT,CASSHGGANTEAFF
NA,NA,TRBJ2-7,TRBV2,TGTGCCAGCAGTGAAGGTGGGGGGCTCTACGAGCAGTACTTC,CASSEGGGLYEQYF
NA,NA,TRBJ1-2,TRBV6-5,TGTGCCAGCAGTCCGGGTGGAACTAACTATGGCTACACCTTC,CASSPGGTNYGYTF
few,TRBD1,TRBJ1-6,TRBV6-5,TGTGCCAGCAGGACAGGGAATTCACCCCTCCACTTT,CASRTGNSPLHF
NA,TRBD2,TRBJ2-7,TRBV7-9,TGTGCCAGCAGCCCCCCACTAGCGGCTGCCTACGAGCAGTACTTC,CASSPPLAAAYEQYF
NA,NA,TRBJ2-2,TRBV5-5,TGTGCCAGCAGCTTGCAGTTTCCGAGCACCGGGGAGCTGTTTTTT,CASSLQFPSTGELFF
NA,NA,TRBJ2-2,TRBV5-5,TGTGCCAGCAGCTTGGTAGGCAGTGGATCGAACACCGGGGAGCTGTTTTTT,CASSLVGSGSNTGELFF
once,NA,TRBJ1-2,TRBV2,TGTGCCAGCAGCCAAAGGGCGCCAGCTTCCTATGGCTACACCTTC,CASSQRAPASYGYTF
NA,NA,TRBJ1-2,TRBV21-1,TGTGCCAGCAGCAGCTCTCACAGGGCCTATGGCTACACCTTC,CASSSSHRAYGYTF
once,TRBD1,TRBJ1-1,TRBV30,TGTGCCTGGAGCCCGGACAGGGCAAGGGCAGCTTTCTTT,CAWSPDRARAAFF
NA,TRBD2,TRBJ2-7,TRBV5-4,TGTGCCAGCAGCTTGGCGGGGGGAGCCTCGACTATCTTC,CASSLAGGASTIF
NA,TRBD2,TRBJ2-3,TRBV29-1,TGCAGCGTGGAGGGACTAGCGGTGACTAGCACAGATACGCAGTATTTT,CSVEGLAVTSTDTQYF
medium-sized,NA,TRBJ1-5,TRBV19,TGTGCCAGTAGTATATCGGCGGGACATAGCAATCAGCCCCAGCATTTT,CASSISAGHSNQPQHF
NA,NA,TRBJ2-5,TRBV6-5,TGTGCCAGCAGTTACGCCCCGAAAGAGACCCAGTACTTC,CASSYAPKETQYF
NA,TRBD1,TRBJ2-3,TRBV4-1,TGCGCCAGCAGCCAAGGGGACAGGGTAGTTTCCACAGATACGCAGTATTTT,CASSQGDRVVSTDTQYF
NA,NA,TRBJ2-3,TRBV6-1,TGTGCCAGCAGTGATGGGGTTACGCAGTATTTT,CASSDGVTQYF
NA,TRBD1,TRBJ1-1,TRBV4-1,TGCGCCAGCAGCCACCAGGACAGGGACGTTACTGAAGCTTTCTTT,CASSHQDRDVTEAFF
NA,NA,TRBJ2-7,TRBV7-6,TGTGCCAGCAGCCAAATTGAGAATAGGCCCTCCGAGCAGTACTTC,CASSQIENRPSEQYF
NA,TRBD2,TRBJ2-2,TRBV4-3,TGCGCCAGCAGCCAAGAAAGGCTAGCGGGGACCGGGGAGCTGTTTTTT,CASSQERLAGTGELFF